This T cell receptor (beta chain) was recorded in a study of blood T cells in healthy people across ages. Then a second PCR, running roughly 6 to 12 cycles, was carried out with a sample-barcoded 5' primer and a J-beta primer mix. Using its own MiXCR run on the 5' RACE reads, TCRdb lists one record per CDR3 protein. This sample has 700,000 to 900,000 distinct CDR3 sequences, with 20% to 30% found just once. CDR3 length: 14 residues. Trimming left V 6 bases short and J 0 bases short, with 11 bases between. The germline CDR1 and CDR2 sequences are MNHNY and SVGAGI (reference sequence). Of note for this clonotype: Its specificity is unknown.

Overall study results and limits: Investigators viewed diversity estimates from one million T cells as underestimates, the study reported.

Healthy individuals of Caucasian origin from Russia, aged about 6 to 100, served as donors. Each of the donors had ten milliliters of peripheral blood drawn into EDTA-treated Vacutainer tubes. This sample was also put to use in a study of T cells of mothers and their children. Per that study: With the M1S primer of the second PCR, sample barcodes and 2-4 random nucleotides were added.

V and J are TRBV6-6 and TRBJ2-5, with unresolved D. This receptor was identified in a boy between 5 and 17 years old in good health. The sample was blood. The DNA of the CDR3 is TGTGCCAGCAGCCCACAAGGCCACCAAGAGACCCAGTACTTC. Its translation is CASSPQGHQETQYF.